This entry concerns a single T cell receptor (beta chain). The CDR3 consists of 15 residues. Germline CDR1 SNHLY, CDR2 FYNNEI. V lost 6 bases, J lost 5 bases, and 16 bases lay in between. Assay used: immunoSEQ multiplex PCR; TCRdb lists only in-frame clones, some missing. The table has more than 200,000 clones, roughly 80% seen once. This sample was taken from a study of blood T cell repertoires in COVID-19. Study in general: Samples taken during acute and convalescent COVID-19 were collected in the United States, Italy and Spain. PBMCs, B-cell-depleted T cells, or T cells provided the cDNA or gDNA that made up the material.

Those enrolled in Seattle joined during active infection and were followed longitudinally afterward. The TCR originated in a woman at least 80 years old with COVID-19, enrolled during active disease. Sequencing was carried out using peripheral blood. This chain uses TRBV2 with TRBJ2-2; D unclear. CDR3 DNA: TGTGCCAGCAGGAGACAATCTTCTAAAACCGGGGAGCTGTTTTTT. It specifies CASRRQSSKTGELFF.